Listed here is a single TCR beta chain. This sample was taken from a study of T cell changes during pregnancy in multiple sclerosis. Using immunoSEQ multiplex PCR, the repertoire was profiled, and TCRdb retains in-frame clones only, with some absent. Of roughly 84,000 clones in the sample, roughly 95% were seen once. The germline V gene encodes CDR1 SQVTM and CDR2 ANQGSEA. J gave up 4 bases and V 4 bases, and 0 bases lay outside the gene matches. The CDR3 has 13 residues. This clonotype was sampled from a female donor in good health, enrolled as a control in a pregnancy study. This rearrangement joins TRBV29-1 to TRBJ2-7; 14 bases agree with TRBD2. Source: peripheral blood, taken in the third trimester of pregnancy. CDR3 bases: TGCAGCGTTGGACTAGCGGGAGGGTACGAGCAGTACTTC. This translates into CSVGLAGGYEQYF.